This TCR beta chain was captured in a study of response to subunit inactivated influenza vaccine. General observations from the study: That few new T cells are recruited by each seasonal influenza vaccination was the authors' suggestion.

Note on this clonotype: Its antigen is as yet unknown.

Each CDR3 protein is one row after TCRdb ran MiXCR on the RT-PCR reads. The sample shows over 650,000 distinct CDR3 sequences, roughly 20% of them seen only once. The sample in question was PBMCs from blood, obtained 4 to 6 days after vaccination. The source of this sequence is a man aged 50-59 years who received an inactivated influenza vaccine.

The CDR3 loop is CASSLPLAGSETQYF. CDR3 DNA: TGTGCCAGCAGTTTGCCTCTAGCGGGAAGTGAGACCCAGTACTTC. The chain carries TRBV12-3 or TRBV12-4 and TRBJ2-5, with 9 bases fitting TRBD2. The CDR3 has 15 amino acids. V shed 3 bases, J shed 5 bases, and the junction held 7 bases outside the gene matches.